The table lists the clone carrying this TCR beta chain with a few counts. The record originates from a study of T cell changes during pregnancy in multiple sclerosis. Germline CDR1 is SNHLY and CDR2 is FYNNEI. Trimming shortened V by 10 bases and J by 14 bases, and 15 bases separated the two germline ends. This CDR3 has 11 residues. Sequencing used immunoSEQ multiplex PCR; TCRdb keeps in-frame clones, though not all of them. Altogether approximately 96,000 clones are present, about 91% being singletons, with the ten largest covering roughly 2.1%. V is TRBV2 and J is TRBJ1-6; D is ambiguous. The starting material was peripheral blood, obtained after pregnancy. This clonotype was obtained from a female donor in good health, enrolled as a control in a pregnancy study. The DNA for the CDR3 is TGTGCCACCTTGCGGTTTATGTCCCTCCACTTT. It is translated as CATLRFMSLHF.